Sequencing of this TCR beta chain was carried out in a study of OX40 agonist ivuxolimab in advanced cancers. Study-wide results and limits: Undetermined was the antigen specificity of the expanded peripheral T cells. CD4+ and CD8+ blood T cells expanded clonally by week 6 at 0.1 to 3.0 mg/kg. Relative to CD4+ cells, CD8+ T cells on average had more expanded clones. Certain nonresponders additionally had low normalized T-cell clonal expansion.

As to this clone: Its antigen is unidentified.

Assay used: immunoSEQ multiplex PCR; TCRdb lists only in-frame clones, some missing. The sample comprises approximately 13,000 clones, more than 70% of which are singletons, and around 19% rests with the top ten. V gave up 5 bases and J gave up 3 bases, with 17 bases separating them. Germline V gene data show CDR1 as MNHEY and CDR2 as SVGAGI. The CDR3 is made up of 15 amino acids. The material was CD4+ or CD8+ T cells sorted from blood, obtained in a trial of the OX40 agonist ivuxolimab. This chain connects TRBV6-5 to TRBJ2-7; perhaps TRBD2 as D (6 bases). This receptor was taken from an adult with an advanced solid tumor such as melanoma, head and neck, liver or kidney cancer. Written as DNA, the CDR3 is TGTGCCAGCAGTGACTGGGAGGAGGATTACTACGAGCAGTACTTC. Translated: CASSDWEEDYYEQYF.